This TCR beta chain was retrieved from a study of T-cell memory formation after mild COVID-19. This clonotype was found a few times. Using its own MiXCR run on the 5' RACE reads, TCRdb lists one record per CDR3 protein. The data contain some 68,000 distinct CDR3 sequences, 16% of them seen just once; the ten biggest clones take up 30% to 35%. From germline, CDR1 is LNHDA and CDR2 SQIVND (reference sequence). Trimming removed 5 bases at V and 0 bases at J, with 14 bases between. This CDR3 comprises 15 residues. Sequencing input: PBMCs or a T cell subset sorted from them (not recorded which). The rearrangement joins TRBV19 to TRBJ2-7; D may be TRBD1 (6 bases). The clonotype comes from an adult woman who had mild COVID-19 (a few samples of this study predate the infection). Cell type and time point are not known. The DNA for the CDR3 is TGTGCCAGTAGTTCGGCGACAGGAGTCTCCTACGAGCAGTACTTC. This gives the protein CASSSATGVSYEQYF.